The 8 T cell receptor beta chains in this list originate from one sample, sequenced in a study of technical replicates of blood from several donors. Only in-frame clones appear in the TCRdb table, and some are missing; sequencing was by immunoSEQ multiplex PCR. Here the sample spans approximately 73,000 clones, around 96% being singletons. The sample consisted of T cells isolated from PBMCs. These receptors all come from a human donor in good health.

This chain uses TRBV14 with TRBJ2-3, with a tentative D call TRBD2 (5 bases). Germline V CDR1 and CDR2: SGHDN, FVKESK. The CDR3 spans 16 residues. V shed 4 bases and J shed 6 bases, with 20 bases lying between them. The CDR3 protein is CASSRLLAAAGDTQYF. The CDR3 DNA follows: TGTGCCAGCAGCCGCTTACTCGCAGCGGCTGGGGATACGCAGTATTTT.

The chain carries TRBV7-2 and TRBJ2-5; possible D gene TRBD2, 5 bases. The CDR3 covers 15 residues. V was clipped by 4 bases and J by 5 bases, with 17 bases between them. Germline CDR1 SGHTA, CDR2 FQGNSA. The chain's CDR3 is CASSYRTPGGETQYF. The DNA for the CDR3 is TGTGCCAGCAGCTACCGGACTCCCGGCGGGGAGACCCAGTACTTC.

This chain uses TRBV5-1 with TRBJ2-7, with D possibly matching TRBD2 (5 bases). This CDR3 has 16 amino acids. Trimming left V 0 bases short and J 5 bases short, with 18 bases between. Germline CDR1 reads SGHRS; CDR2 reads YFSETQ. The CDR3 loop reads CASSLAGDIWRNEQYF. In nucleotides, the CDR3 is TGCGCCAGCAGCTTGGCCGGGGATATCTGGCGTAACGAGCAGTACTTC.

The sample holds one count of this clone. The CDR3 bases are TGCGCCAGCAGCTTACAGGGGACTTCCTACAATGAGCAGTTCTTC. It codes for CASSLQGTSYNEQFF. The chain combines TRBV5-1 with TRBJ2-1; maybe TRBD1 (7 bases). This CDR3 spans 15 amino acids. Trimming took off 2 bases at V and 1 base at J, with 10 bases between the two ends. CDR1 is SGHRS and CDR2 is YFSETQ in the germline V gene.

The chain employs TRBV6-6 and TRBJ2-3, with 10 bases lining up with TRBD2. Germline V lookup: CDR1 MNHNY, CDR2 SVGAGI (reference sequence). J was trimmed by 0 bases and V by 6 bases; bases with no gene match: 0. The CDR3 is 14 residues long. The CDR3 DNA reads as TGTGCCAGCAGGACTAGCGGGAGCACAGATACGCAGTATTTT. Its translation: CASRTSGSTDTQYF.

In DNA form, the CDR3 reads TGCAGCGTTCCCGGAAGGGGAATGGAGACCCAGTACTTC. This gives the protein CSVPGRGMETQYF. The gene calls are TRBV29-1 and TRBJ2-5; weak D call: TRBD1 (5 bases). Trimming took off 5 bases at V and 5 bases at J, with 15 bases between the two ends. The CDR3 totals 13 residues. The V gene's germline CDR1 is SQVTM and CDR2 ANQGSEA.

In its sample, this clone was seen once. CDR3 in amino acids: CASSQDRPSGMYEQYF. CDR3 coding DNA: TGTGCCAGCAGCCAAGATAGGCCTAGCGGGATGTACGAGCAGTACTTC. The chain links TRBV4-2 to TRBJ2-7, with 9 bases fitting TRBD2. CDR1 and CDR2 from the germline V gene are LGHNA and YNFKEQ. The CDR3 is 16 amino acids. J lost 4 bases, V lost 0 bases, and 7 bases had no gene match.

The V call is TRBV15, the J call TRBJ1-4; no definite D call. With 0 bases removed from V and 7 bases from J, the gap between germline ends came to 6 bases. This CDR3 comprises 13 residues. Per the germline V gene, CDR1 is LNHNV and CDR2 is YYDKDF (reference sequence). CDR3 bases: TGTGCCACCAGCAGAGATCTCGGTGAAAAACTGTTTTTT. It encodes CATSRDLGEKLFF.